One and the same sample provided the 8 T cell receptor beta chains below, sequenced in a study of ipilimumab plus nivolumab after autologous stem cell transplantation. Clones were sequenced by immunoSEQ multiplex PCR, and TCRdb holds only the in-frame ones, with some missing. Among some 46,000 clones listed, roughly 88% were seen once. The specimen comprised PBMCs, sampled in a trial of ipilimumab plus nivolumab as post-transplant consolidation. The receptor source for this set is a male donor with multiple myeloma.

This clone was seen once. The chain couples TRBV7-3 to TRBJ1-2; 9 bases are shared with TRBD1. This CDR3 comprises 14 residues. Germline lookup yields CDR1 SGHTA and CDR2 FQGTGA. J gave up 4 bases and V 5 bases, and 5 bases lay outside the gene matches. In DNA form, the CDR3 reads TGTGCCAGCAGCCCGGGGACAGGGCCCTATGGCTACACCTTC. Its protein is CASSPGTGPYGYTF.

The chain carries TRBV21-1 and TRBJ2-3; the table's D call, TRBD1, has no DNA check behind it. TRBV21-1 is a recognized pseudogene. The CDR3 loop spans 16 amino acids. Here the CDR3 reads CASSKENRCSTDTQYF. The CDR3 DNA reads TGTGCCAGCAGCAAAGAAAACAGATGCAGCACAGATACGCAGTATTTT.

The chain combines TRBV10-3 with TRBJ2-3; unclear D gene. The CDR3 is made up of 16 amino acids. Germline lookup yields CDR1 ENHRY and CDR2 SYGVKD. Deletions cut 0 bases from V and 1 base from J, with 11 bases between. The DNA of the CDR3 is TGTGCCATCAGTGAGTCGACTCGGGTCGGCACAGATACGCAGTATTTT. It yields the protein CAISESTRVGTDTQYF.

The chain carries TRBV4-2 and TRBJ2-3, with TRBD2 matching 10 bases. Trimming at V came to 1 base and at J to 0 bases, leaving 13 bases not matched to a gene. Germline assignment: CDR1 LGHNA and CDR2 YNFKEQ. The CDR3 has 20 amino acids. The CDR3 here is CASSQGVLGASGGSTDTQYF. The CDR3 DNA follows: TGTGCCAGCAGCCAAGGGGTACTCGGGGCTAGCGGGGGAAGCACAGATACGCAGTATTTT.

V is TRBV7-8 and J is TRBJ2-7; TRBD2 matches 9 bases. In germline, CDR1 is SGHVS, CDR2 FQNEAQ. The CDR3 extends over 17 amino acids. V lost 0 bases to trimming and J lost 4 bases; unmatched junction nucleotides: 10. CDR3 DNA sequence: TGTGCCAGCAGCTTAGCGATCATAACTAGCGGGCGGTACGAGCAGTACTTC. This codes for CASSLAIITSGRYEQYF.

The chain joins TRBV30 to TRBJ1-1; 10 nucleotides align to TRBD1. CDR1 and CDR2 (germline): GTSNPN, SVGIG (reference sequence). V gave up 1 base and J gave up 2 bases; unmatched junction bases: 1. This CDR3 region has 14 residues. The DNA for the CDR3 is TGTGCCTGGAGTGGGACAGGGGGAAACACTGAAGCTTTCTTT. Translation: CAWSGTGGNTEAFF.

In this sample, this clone turned up a few times. J is TRBJ2-5 and V is TRBV5-1; the match to TRBD1 covers 9 bases. CDR1 and CDR2 from the germline V gene are SGHRS and YFSETQ. CDR3 length: 15 residues. V lost 0 bases to trimming and J lost 3 bases; unmatched junction nucleotides: 3. CDR3 DNA: TGCGCCAGCAGCTTGGGGGGACAGGGAGAAGAGACCCAGTACTTC. Its protein product is CASSLGGQGEETQYF.

This sequence joins TRBV18 and TRBJ2-6; 8 positions match TRBD2. J gave up 0 bases and V 6 bases, and 4 bases lay outside the gene matches. Looked up from germline, CDR1 is KGHSH and CDR2 is LQKENI. The CDR3 runs 16 residues. The CDR3 DNA reads TGTGCCAGCTCCGGGGGGGTCTCCTCTGGGGCCAACGTCCTGACTTTC. Its protein product is CASSGGVSSGANVLTF. The full variable domain, completed using reference TRBV18 and TRBJ2-6, is NAGVMQNPRHLVRRRGQEARLRCSPMKGHSHVYWYRQLPEEGLKFMVYLQKENIIDESGMPKERFSAEFPKEGPSILRIQQVVRGDSAAYFCASSGGVSSGANVLTFGAGSRLTVL.